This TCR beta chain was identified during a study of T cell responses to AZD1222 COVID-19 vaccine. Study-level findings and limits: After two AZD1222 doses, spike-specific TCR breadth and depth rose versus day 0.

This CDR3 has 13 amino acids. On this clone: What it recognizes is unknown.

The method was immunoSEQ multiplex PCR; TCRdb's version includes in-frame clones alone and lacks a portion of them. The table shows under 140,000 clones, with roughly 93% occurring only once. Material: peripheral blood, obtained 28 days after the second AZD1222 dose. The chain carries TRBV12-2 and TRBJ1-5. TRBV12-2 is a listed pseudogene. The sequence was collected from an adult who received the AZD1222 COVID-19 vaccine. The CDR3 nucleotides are TGTGCAAGTCGCTTATCTGGTAATCAGCCCCAGCATTTT. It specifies CASRLSGNQPQHF.